Each of the 32 T cell receptor beta chains below was sequenced from the same sample in a study of patients and donors after allogeneic stem cell transplantation. Each CDR3 protein gets one entry after TCRdb re-called the RT-PCR reads with MiXCR. The profile covers almost 90,000 distinct CDR3 sequences, with about 5% appearing a single time and 2.6% taken by the ten largest. Sequenced material: blood, either unsorted or a sorted T cell fraction (not recorded which). Receptors originate from a human donor who was either an allogeneic HSCT recipient or a stem cell or donor lymphocyte infusion donor (not recorded which). It is not recorded whose cells these are; they may come from a transplant donor.

In the case of this clonotype: The junction departs from the called germline gene at one end, perhaps through a read error. The V gene is TRBV11-2, the J gene TRBJ2-3; 7 bases map to TRBD2. The CDR3 is 14 residues long. CDR1 is SGHAT and CDR2 is FQNNGV in the germline V gene. CDR3: CASSRKTSTDRQYF. CDR3 coding DNA: TGTGCCAGCAGCAGGAAGACTAGCACAGATAGGCAGTATTTT.

This clonotype has at least ten counts. V is TRBV9 and J is TRBJ2-7, with TRBD2 matching over 8 bases. Trimming cost V 1 base and J 2 bases; bases outside gene matches: 8. Germline CDR1 SGDLS, CDR2 YYNGEE. This CDR3 contains 16 residues. The CDR3 DNA is TGTGCCAGCAGCGTAAAAAGCGGGAGCGCCACCTACGAGCAGTACTTC. This encodes CASSVKSGSATYEQYF. The whole variable domain, remainder taken from reference TRBV9 and TRBJ2-7, is DSGVTQTPKHLITATGQRVTLRCSPRSGDLSVYWYQQSLDQGLQFLIQYYNGEERAKGNILERFSAQQFPDLHSELNLSSLELGDSALYFCASSVKSGSATYEQYFGPGTRLTVT.

The V gene is TRBV5-1, the J gene TRBJ2-7; 12 bases agree with TRBD2. V was clipped by 4 bases and J by 4 bases; unmatched bases: 3. CDR3 length: 14 residues. Germline V CDR1 and CDR2: SGHRS, YFSETQ. The CDR3 DNA reads as TGCGCCAGCAGCATGACTAGCGGGGGTTACGAGCAGTACTTC. It translates to CASSMTSGGYEQYF.

By sample fraction, this clonotype is medium-sized (0.01 to 0.1%). The chain employs TRBV29-1 and TRBJ2-1; D is undetermined. Germline values: CDR1 SQVTM, CDR2 ANQGSEA. Trimming left V 0 bases short and J 4 bases short, with 1 base between. CDR3 size: 11 residues. CDR3: CSVEEYNEQFF. The CDR3 coding sequence is TGCAGCGTTGAAGAATACAATGAGCAGTTCTTC.

In DNA, the CDR3 is TGCAGTGCCACGGGCCGGACTGCCGGCAATCAGCCCCAGCATTTT. It translates to CSATGRTAGNQPQHF. The chain employs TRBV20-1 and TRBJ1-5; D is ambiguous. Trimming removed 6 bases from V and 2 bases from J, with 17 bases in between. Germline-derived CDR1 and CDR2 are DFQATT and SNEGSKA (reference sequence). The CDR3 spans 15 residues.

This clonotype was detected a few times. This chain joins TRBV7-9 and TRBJ2-3; 8 nucleotides align to TRBD1. The germline V gene has CDR1 SEHNR and CDR2 FQNEAQ (reference sequence). The CDR3 length is 15 residues. V gave up 5 bases and J gave up 6 bases; unmatched junction bases: 10. The chain's CDR3 is CASSLAGQVGDTQYF. The CDR3, as DNA: TGTGCCAGCAGCCTCGCGGGACAGGTCGGGGATACGCAGTATTTT.

This clonotype came up many times. The chain combines TRBV2 with TRBJ1-6, with TRBD1 matching over 11 bases. This CDR3 is built from 15 residues. Germline V lookup: CDR1 SNHLY, CDR2 FYNNEI. The V segment lost 4 bases and the J segment 8 bases; nucleotides outside the gene matches: 4. The CDR3 protein is CASSVRTGGYSPLHF. The CDR3 DNA reads as TGTGCCAGCAGTGTTCGGACAGGGGGCTATTCACCCCTCCACTTT.

In its sample, this clonotype was seen a few times. The chain carries TRBV5-4 and TRBJ2-1; D gene uncertain. Trimming left V 4 bases short and J 0 bases short, with 5 bases between. Germline V gene data show CDR1 as SGHNT and CDR2 as YYREEE (reference sequence). CDR3 length equals 13 residues. CDR3 nucleotides: TGTGCCAGCAGCGAGAGCTCCTACAATGAGCAGTTCTTC. Translated: CASSESSYNEQFF.

This clonotype was detected many times. The chain carries TRBV6-1 and TRBJ2-7; the D gene is possibly TRBD1 (7 bases). CDR1 is MNHNS, CDR2 SASEGT, per germline. Trimming left V 6 bases short and J 9 bases short, with 21 bases between. The CDR3 runs to 14 residues. CDR3 sequence (DNA): TGTGCCAGCAGCCTTACAAGGAACCAGGGGGGGCAGTACTTC. Protein: CASSLTRNQGGQYF.

This clonotype came up many times. This chain connects TRBV28 to TRBJ1-2, with D unresolved. V was clipped by 7 bases and J by 6 bases, with 15 bases between them. Per the germline V gene, CDR1 is MDHEN and CDR2 is SYDVKM. CDR3 length: 13 residues. DNA of the CDR3: TGTGCCAGCACGCGGCCGGGAGTCGATGGCTACACCTTC. This translates into CASTRPGVDGYTF.

By share, this clonotype counts as medium-sized. The chain employs TRBV7-9 and TRBJ2-7; perhaps TRBD2 as D (5 bases). V was clipped by 5 bases and J by 2 bases, with 10 bases between them. CDR1 and CDR2 (germline): SEHNR, FQNEAQ (reference sequence). The CDR3 has 13 residues. The CDR3 sequence: CASSTGRAYEQYF. Written as DNA, the CDR3 is TGTGCCAGCAGCACGGGAAGGGCCTACGAGCAGTACTTC. The whole variable domain, remainder taken from reference TRBV7-9 and TRBJ2-7, is DTGVSQNPRHKITKRGQNVTFRCDPISEHNRLYWYRQTLGQGPEFLTYFQNEAQLEKSRLLSDRFSAERPKGSFSTLEIQRTEQGDSAMYLCASSTGRAYEQYFGPGTRLTVT.

Many counts were recorded for this clonotype. This chain connects TRBV20-1 to TRBJ1-5; no firm D call. The germline gives CDR1 DFQATT, CDR2 SNEGSKA (reference sequence). This CDR3 contains 13 residues. The V end lost 1 base, the J end lost 5 bases, and 9 bases lay between the germline ends. CDR3 residues: CSARVALDQPQHF. The CDR3 DNA is TGCAGTGCTAGAGTGGCCCTGGATCAGCCCCAGCATTTT.

In its sample, this clonotype was seen many times. The rearrangement links TRBV7-3 to TRBJ2-1; the D is unclear. Germline V CDR1 and CDR2: SGHTA, FQGTGA. The V end lost 2 bases, the J end lost 5 bases, and 10 bases lay between the germline ends. CDR3 length: 14 residues. CDR3: CASSLVADDNEQFF. Here the CDR3 DNA reads TGTGCCAGCAGCTTAGTGGCAGATGACAATGAGCAGTTCTTC.

This clonotype was counted at least ten times. The CDR3 DNA follows: TGCAGCGTTGAACGGGGGGCCCATGGCACAGATACGCAGTATTTT. This gives the protein CSVERGAHGTDTQYF. V and J are TRBV29-1 and TRBJ2-3; D perhaps matches TRBD2 (7 bases). CDR1 and CDR2 from the germline V gene are SQVTM and ANQGSEA. V was shortened by 2 bases and J by 1 base, with 13 bases between the two germline ends. The CDR3 is 15 residues long.

V and J are TRBV5-1 and TRBJ1-6, with 11 bases identical to TRBD1. Trimming cost V 0 bases and J 10 bases; bases outside gene matches: 9. Germline V gene data show CDR1 as SGHRS and CDR2 as YFSETQ. This CDR3 comprises 17 residues. Here the CDR3 DNA reads TGCGCCAGCAGCTTGGATGTTATGGGACAGGGGGTATCACCCCTCCACTTT. It translates to CASSLDVMGQGVSPLHF. Full variable domain (rest looked up from reference TRBV5-1 and TRBJ1-6): KAGVTQTPRYLIKTRGQQVTLSCSPISGHRSVSWYQQTPGQGLQFLFEYFSETQRNKGNFPGRFSGRQFSNSRSEMNVSTLELGDSALYLCASSLDVMGQGVSPLHFGNGTRLTVT.

This clonotype was found many times. V gene TRBV3-1 combines with J gene TRBJ2-2; TRBD1 agrees at 7 bases. The CDR3 sequence is 17 residues long. CDR1 is LGHDT, CDR2 YNNKEL, per germline (reference sequence). Trimming at V came to 4 bases and at J to 4 bases, leaving 12 bases not matched to a gene. CDR3 sequence (DNA): TGTGCCAGCAGCCCTGGATCCGGACAGGCCCTCACCGGGGAGCTGTTTTTT. Translation gives CASSPGSGQALTGELFF.

For this clonotype: A much larger clone differs from this one at a single base, so this may be a read error. The rearrangement links TRBV20-1 to TRBJ1-1; 7 nucleotides match TRBD1. CDR1 and CDR2 (germline): DFQATT, SNEGSKA (reference sequence). This CDR3 spans 16 amino acids. The CDR3, as DNA: TGCAGTGCCCAAGGGTCAATTTATAGACAGGGATTTGAAGCTATCTTT. Its translation: CSAQGSIYRQGFEAIF.

This clonotype appeared many times. The chain recombines TRBV4-2 with TRBJ2-3; 8 bases are a match to TRBD2. Trimming removed 2 bases from V and 1 base from J; junction bases left unmatched: 5. The germline V gene encodes CDR1 LGHNA and CDR2 YNFKEQ. This CDR3 region has 16 residues. In DNA form, the CDR3 reads TGTGCCAGCAGCCAACAAGCGGGAGCGGGCACAGATACGCAGTATTTT. Protein product: CASSQQAGAGTDTQYF.

This clonotype occurred many times. The J gene is TRBJ2-1, the V gene TRBV4-1; 9 nucleotides align to TRBD2. This CDR3 spans 13 amino acids. The J segment lost 7 bases and the V segment lost 3 bases, leaving 1 base of the junction unmatched. Germline V gene lookup returns CDR1 MGHRA and CDR2 YSYEKL. For the CDR3, the DNA is TGCGCCAGCAGCCAGCTAGCGGGAAATGAGCAGTTCTTC. This gives the protein CASSQLAGNEQFF.

V is TRBV20-1 and J is TRBJ1-6; no firm D call. The germline V gene encodes CDR1 DFQATT and CDR2 SNEGSKA (reference sequence). The V end lost 3 bases, the J end lost 12 bases, and 9 bases lay between the germline ends. The CDR3 runs 11 residues. The chain's CDR3 is CSASSDIPLHF. CDR3 bases: TGCAGTGCTAGTAGTGATATACCCCTCCACTTT.

In its sample, this clonotype was seen many times. A read error may produce the germline difference seen at one junction end. This chain joins TRBV5-1 and TRBJ2-1; TRBD1 or TRBD2 may be the D gene (5 bases each). The CDR3 has 16 amino acids. Germline V gives CDR1 SGHRS, CDR2 YFSETQ. The CDR3 spells CARSLVGVGSYNEQFF. The CDR3 bases are TGCGCCAGAAGCTTGGTGGGGGTTGGTTCCTACAATGAGCAGTTCTTC.

This clonotype was observed a few times. This chain uses TRBV4-1 with TRBJ2-2, with D possibly matching TRBD1 (5 bases). From germline, CDR1 is MGHRA and CDR2 YSYEKL. V was clipped by 1 base and J by 2 bases, with 14 bases between them. The length of the CDR3 is 17 residues. The CDR3: CASSQVDMGLNTGELFF. The CDR3 DNA follows: TGCGCCAGCAGCCAAGTAGACATGGGGCTTAACACCGGGGAGCTGTTTTTT.

This clonotype was found many times. The gene calls are TRBV10-2 and TRBJ2-5, with 11 bases identical to TRBD2. CDR1 is WSHSY, CDR2 SAAADI, per germline. The CDR3 runs 15 residues. The V segment lost 4 bases and the J segment 3 bases; nucleotides outside the gene matches: 4. In DNA, the CDR3 is TGCGCCAGCAGTGTAGCGGGAGGGACGGAAGAGACCCAGTACTTC. Translation: CASSVAGGTEETQYF.

This clonotype was counted a few times. This chain connects TRBV5-6 to TRBJ2-1; D possibly uses TRBD1 or TRBD2 (5 bases each). V shed 0 bases and J shed 4 bases, with 8 bases lying between them. The germline V gene has CDR1 SGHDT and CDR2 YYEEEE. This CDR3 is built from 14 residues. The chain's CDR3 is CASSLGGRYNEQFF. Here the CDR3 DNA reads TGTGCCAGCAGCTTGGGGGGACGGTACAATGAGCAGTTCTTC.

This clonotype was detected ten times or more. V gene TRBV7-2 combines with J gene TRBJ2-1, with D unresolved. In germline, CDR1 is SGHTA, CDR2 FQGNSA. The CDR3 spans 14 residues. The V and J ends lost 0 bases and 6 bases respectively, with 9 bases between them. The CDR3 DNA is TGTGCCAGCAGCTTAGCCCTAGTCGGCAATGAGCAGTTCTTC. Amino acid sequence: CASSLALVGNEQFF.

The chain links TRBV18 to TRBJ1-1; TRBD1 matches 11 bases. Germline V gene sequence: CDR1 KGHSH, CDR2 LQKENI. This CDR3 spans 15 amino acids. The V segment lost 3 bases and the J segment 6 bases; nucleotides outside the gene matches: 6. CDR3 sequence: CASSPEGQGAAEAFF. The CDR3, as DNA: TGTGCCAGCTCACCCGAAGGACAGGGGGCTGCTGAAGCTTTCTTT.

This clonotype was detected many times. The chain links TRBV5-1 to TRBJ2-3; 12 nucleotides align to TRBD1. V was pared by 4 bases and J by 4 bases, with 7 bases of the junction left unmatched. In germline, CDR1 is SGHRS, CDR2 YFSETQ. This CDR3 has 16 amino acids. DNA of the CDR3: TGCGCCAGCAGCCCGGGGACAGGGGGCCGGTCAGATACGCAGTATTTT. Amino acids: CASSPGTGGRSDTQYF.

The V and J genes are TRBV2 and TRBJ2-2, with D possibly being TRBD1 (5 bases). This CDR3 has 18 residues. V lost 5 bases and J lost 0, with 19 bases in between. The germline V gene has CDR1 SNHLY and CDR2 FYNNEI. The DNA for the CDR3 is TGTGCCAGCAGTCCCCCCCCGGGCCAGGGCCCGAACACCGGGGAGCTGTTTTTT. Protein sequence: CASSPPPGQGPNTGELFF. The whole variable domain, remainder taken from reference TRBV2 and TRBJ2-2, is EPEVTQTPSHQVTQMGQEVILRCVPISNHLYFYWYRQILGQKVEFLVSFYNNEISEKSEIFDDQFSVERPDGSNFTLKIRSTKLEDSAMYFCASSPPPGQGPNTGELFFGEGSRLTVL.

The sample holds many counts of this clonotype. The chain combines TRBV5-1 with TRBJ1-1; D is possibly TRBD1 (5 bases). V was pared by 4 bases and J by 0 bases, with 13 bases between. Germline V gene sequence: CDR1 SGHRS, CDR2 YFSETQ. The CDR3 has 15 residues. The CDR3 coding sequence is TGCGCCAGCAGCCCCTCCGGGACGGTGAACACTGAAGCTTTCTTT. This codes for CASSPSGTVNTEAFF. Full variable domain (rest looked up from reference TRBV5-1 and TRBJ1-1): KAGVTQTPRYLIKTRGQQVTLSCSPISGHRSVSWYQQTPGQGLQFLFEYFSETQRNKGNFPGRFSGRQFSNSRSEMNVSTLELGDSALYLCASSPSGTVNTEAFFGQGTRLTVV.

This clonotype was detected ten times or more. The chain joins TRBV20-1 to TRBJ2-7; TRBD2 aligns across 7 bases. The CDR3 extends over 16 amino acids. The V and J ends lost 0 bases and 5 bases, in that order; junction bases with no gene match: 13. From germline, CDR1 is DFQATT and CDR2 SNEGSKA (reference sequence). The CDR3 nucleotides read TGCAGTGCTAGAGATTTCGGGACTACACCCGCCGACGAGCAGTACTTC. Protein: CSARDFGTTPADEQYF.

This clonotype has a count of ten or more. This chain uses TRBV5-1 with TRBJ2-5; D gene unclear. The V gene lost 4 bases and the J gene lost 0 bases, with 13 bases spanning the gap. Looked up from germline, CDR1 is SGHRS and CDR2 is YFSETQ. The CDR3 totals 15 residues. CDR3 bases: TGCGCCAGCAGCCTCTTCGCGGCCAACCAAGAGACCCAGTACTTC. Translation gives CASSLFAANQETQYF.

This clonotype was seen only a few times. This chain joins TRBV2 and TRBJ2-3; TRBD2 might be the D (6 bases). V shed 11 bases and J shed 0 bases, with 15 bases lying between them. From germline, CDR1 is SNHLY and CDR2 FYNNEI. The CDR3 is 14 amino acids. The CDR3 is CAGRKGTSTDTQYF. The CDR3 region has the DNA TGTGCCGGCCGGAAGGGGACTAGCACAGATACGCAGTATTTT. Full variable domain (rest looked up from reference TRBV2 and TRBJ2-3): EPEVTQTPSHQVTQMGQEVILRCVPISNHLYFYWYRQILGQKVEFLVSFYNNEISEKSEIFDDQFSVERPDGSNFTLKIRSTKLEDSAMYFCAGRKGTSTDTQYFGPGTRLTVL.